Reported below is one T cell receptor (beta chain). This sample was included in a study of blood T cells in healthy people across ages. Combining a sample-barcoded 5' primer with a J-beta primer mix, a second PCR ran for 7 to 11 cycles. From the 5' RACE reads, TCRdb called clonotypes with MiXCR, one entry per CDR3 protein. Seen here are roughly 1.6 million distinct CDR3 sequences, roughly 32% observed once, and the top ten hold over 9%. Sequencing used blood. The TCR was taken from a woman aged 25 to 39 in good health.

The DNA of the CDR3 is TGTGCCAGTCAGGGGTACTCTGGGGCCAACGTCCTGACTTTC. Translation gives CASQGYSGANVLTF. J is TRBJ2-6 and V is TRBV27; possible D gene TRBD1, 6 bases. CDR3 length equals 14 residues. Per germline, CDR1 MNHEY and CDR2 SMNVEV (reference sequence). V was trimmed by 9 bases and J by 0 bases, leaving 9 bases between them. The variable domain in full, completed from reference TRBV27 and TRBJ2-6, reads EAQVTQNPRYLITVTGKKLTVTCSQNMNHEYMSWYRQDPGLGLRQIYYSMNVEVTDKGDVPEGYKVSRKEKRNFPLILESPSPNQTSLYFCASQGYSGANVLTFGAGSRLTVL.